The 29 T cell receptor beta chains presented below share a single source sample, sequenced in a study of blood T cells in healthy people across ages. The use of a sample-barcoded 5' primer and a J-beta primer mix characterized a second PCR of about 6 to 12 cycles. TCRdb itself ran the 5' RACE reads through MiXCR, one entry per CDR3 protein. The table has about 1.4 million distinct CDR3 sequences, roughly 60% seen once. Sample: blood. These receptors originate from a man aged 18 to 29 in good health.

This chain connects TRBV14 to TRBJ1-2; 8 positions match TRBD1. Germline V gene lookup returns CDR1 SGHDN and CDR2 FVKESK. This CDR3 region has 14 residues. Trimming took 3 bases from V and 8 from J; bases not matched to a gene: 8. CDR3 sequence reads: CASSQLDRGNGYTF. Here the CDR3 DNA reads TGTGCCAGCAGCCAGTTAGACAGGGGAAACGGCTACACCTTC.

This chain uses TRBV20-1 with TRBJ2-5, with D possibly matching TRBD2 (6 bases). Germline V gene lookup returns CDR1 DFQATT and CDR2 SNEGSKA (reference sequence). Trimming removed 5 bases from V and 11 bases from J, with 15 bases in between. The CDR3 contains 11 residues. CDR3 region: CSAWDDREQYF. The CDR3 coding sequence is TGCAGTGCTTGGGACGATCGGGAGCAGTACTTC.

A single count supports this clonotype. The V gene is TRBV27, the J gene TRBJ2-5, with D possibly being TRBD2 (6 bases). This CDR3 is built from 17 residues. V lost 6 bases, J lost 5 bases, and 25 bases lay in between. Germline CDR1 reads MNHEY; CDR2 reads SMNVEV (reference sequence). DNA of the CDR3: TGTGCCAGCAGCTCCACGGTCCGCGGGGTGCGGAGTGAGACCCAGTACTTC. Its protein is CASSSTVRGVRSETQYF.

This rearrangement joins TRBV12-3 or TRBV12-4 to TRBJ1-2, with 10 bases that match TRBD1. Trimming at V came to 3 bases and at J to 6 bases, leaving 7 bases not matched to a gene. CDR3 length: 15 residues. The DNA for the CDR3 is TGTGCCAGCAGTTTTACGACAGGGGGCGGTAATGGCTACACCTTC. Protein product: CASSFTTGGGNGYTF.

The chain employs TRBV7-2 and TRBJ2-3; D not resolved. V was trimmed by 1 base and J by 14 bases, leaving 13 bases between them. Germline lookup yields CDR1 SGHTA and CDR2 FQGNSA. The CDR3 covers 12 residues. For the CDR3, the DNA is TGTGCCAGCAGCTTAGGGGTCCAACGCCGGTATTTT. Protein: CASSLGVQRRYF.

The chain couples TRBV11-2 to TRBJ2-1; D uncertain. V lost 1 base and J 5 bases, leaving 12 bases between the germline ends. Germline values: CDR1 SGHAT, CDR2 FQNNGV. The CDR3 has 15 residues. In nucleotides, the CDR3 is TGTGCCAGCAGCTTAGGTCGGACGGTGAACAATGAGCAGTTCTTC. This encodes CASSLGRTVNNEQFF.

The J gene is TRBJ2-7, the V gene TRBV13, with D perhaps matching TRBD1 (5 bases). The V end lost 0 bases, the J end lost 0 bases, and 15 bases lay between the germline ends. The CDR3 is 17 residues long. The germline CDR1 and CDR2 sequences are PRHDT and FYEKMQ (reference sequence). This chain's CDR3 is CASSLGAPGSGSYEQYF. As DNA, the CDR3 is TGTGCCAGCAGCTTAGGAGCCCCAGGGTCGGGCTCCTACGAGCAGTACTTC.

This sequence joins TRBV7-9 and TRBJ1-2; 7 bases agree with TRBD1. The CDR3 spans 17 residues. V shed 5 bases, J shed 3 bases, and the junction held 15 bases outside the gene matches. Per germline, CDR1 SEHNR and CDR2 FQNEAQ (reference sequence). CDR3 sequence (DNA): TGTGCCAGCAGCACTAAGGGACAGCTAACTAGGGACTATGGCTACACCTTC. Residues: CASSTKGQLTRDYGYTF.

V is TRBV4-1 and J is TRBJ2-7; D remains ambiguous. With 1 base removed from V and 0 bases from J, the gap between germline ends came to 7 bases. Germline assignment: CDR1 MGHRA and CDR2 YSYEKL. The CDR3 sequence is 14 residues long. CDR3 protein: CASSQVYSSYEQYF. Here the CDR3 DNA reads TGCGCCAGCAGCCAAGTGTACAGCTCCTACGAGCAGTACTTC.

This CDR3 reads CASSPGRETQYV. DNA for the CDR3: TGTGCCAGCAGTCCTGGTAGAGAGACCCAGTACGTC. The chain couples TRBV25-1 to TRBJ2-7; D not certain. Germline V gene lookup returns CDR1 MGHDK and CDR2 SYGVNS. The ends were cut back, 5 bases at V and 10 bases at J, with 15 bases in the middle. CDR3 size: 12 residues.

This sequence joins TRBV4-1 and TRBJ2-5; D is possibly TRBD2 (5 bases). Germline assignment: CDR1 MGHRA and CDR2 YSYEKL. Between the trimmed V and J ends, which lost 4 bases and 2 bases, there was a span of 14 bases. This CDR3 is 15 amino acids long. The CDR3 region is CASSLSLGAQETQYF. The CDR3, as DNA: TGCGCCAGCAGCCTAAGCTTGGGAGCGCAAGAGACCCAGTACTTC.

The CDR3 DNA reads TGTGCCAGCACACCTTCCGGACAGGAGGGCACTGAAGCTTTCTTT. Its translation is CASTPSGQEGTEAFF. This chain uses TRBV7-9 with TRBJ1-1, with 7 bases matching TRBD1. V dropped 7 bases and J dropped 4; count of bases not matched to a gene: 12. Germline V gene data show CDR1 as SEHNR and CDR2 as FQNEAQ (reference sequence). The CDR3 is made up of 15 amino acids.

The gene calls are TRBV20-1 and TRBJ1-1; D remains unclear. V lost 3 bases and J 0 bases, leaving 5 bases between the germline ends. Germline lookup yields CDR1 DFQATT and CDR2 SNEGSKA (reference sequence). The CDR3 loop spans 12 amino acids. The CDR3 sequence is CSASNLNTEAFF. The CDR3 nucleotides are TGCAGTGCTAGTAATTTGAACACTGAAGCTTTCTTT.

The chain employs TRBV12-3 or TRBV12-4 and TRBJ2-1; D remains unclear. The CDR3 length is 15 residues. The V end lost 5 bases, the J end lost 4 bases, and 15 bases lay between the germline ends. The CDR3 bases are TGTGCCAGCAGTGTTGGAGTCGCCCTTTACAATGAGCAGTTCTTC. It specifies CASSVGVALYNEQFF.

In DNA, the CDR3 is TGCAGCGTTCTTTCCAAGGCCTATGGCTACACCTTC. It yields the protein CSVLSKAYGYTF. The genes are TRBV29-1 and TRBJ1-2; D remains ambiguous. CDR3 length: 12 amino acids. The ends were cut back, 5 bases at V and 4 bases at J, with 11 bases in the middle. Germline V gene sequence: CDR1 SQVTM, CDR2 ANQGSEA.

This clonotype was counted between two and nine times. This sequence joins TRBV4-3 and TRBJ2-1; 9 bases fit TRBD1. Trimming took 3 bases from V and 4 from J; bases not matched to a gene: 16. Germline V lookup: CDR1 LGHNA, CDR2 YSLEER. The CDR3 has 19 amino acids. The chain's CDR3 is CASSHGTGSRGASYNEQFF. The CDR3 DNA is TGCGCCAGCAGCCATGGGACAGGGAGTAGAGGGGCCAGTTACAATGAGCAGTTCTTC.

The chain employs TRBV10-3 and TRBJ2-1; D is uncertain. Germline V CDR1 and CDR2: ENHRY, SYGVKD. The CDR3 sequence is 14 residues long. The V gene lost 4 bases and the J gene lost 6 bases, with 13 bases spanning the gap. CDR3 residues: CAISGKTTGNEQFF. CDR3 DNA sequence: TGTGCCATCAGTGGGAAAACTACCGGCAATGAGCAGTTCTTC.

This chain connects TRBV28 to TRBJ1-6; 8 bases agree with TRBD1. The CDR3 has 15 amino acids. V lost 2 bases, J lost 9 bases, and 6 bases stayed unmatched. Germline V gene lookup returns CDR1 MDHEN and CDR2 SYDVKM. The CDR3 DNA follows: TGTGCCAGCAGTTTACGACAGGGGACCCCTTCACCCCTCCACTTT. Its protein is CASSLRQGTPSPLHF.

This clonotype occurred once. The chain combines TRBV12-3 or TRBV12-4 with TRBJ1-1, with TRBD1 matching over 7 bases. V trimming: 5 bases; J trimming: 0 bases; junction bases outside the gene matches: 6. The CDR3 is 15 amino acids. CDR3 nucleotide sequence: TGTGCCAGCAGTCCTAAGGGACAGATGAACACTGAAGCTTTCTTT. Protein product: CASSPKGQMNTEAFF.

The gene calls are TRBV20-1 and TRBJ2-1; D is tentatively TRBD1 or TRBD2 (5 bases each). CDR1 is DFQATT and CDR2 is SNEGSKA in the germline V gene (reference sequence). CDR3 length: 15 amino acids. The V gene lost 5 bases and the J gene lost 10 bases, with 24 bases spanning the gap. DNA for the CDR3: TGCAGTGCTTTCTCCACCGGGACCCCCAGGAAGGAGCAGTTCTTC. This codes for CSAFSTGTPRKEQFF.

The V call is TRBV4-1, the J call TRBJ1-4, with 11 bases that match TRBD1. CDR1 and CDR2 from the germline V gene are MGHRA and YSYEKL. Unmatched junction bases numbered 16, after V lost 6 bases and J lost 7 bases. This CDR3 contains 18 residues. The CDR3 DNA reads TGCGCCAGCAGTTCAGGGACAGGGGGACAACCCCTTATTGAAAAACTGTTTTTT. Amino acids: CASSSGTGGQPLIEKLFF.

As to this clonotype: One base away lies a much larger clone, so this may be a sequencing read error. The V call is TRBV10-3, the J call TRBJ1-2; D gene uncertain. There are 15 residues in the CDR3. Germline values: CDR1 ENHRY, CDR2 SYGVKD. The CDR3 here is CAVSGEVVVGEGYTF. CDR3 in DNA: TGTGCCGTCAGTGGGGAGGTGGTAGTTGGAGAGGGCTACACCTTC.

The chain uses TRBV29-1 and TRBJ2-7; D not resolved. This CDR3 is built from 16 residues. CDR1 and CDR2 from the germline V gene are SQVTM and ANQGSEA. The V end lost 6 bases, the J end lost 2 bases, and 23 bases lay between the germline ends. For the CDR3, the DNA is TGCAGCGTGGCATATAATGGCCGGAACAACCCCTACGAGCAGTACTTC. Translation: CSVAYNGRNNPYEQYF.

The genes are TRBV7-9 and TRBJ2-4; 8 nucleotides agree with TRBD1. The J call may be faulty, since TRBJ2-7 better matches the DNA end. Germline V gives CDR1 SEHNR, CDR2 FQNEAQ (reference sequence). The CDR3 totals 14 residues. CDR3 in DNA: TGTGCCAGCAGCTTAGCGGGCAGGGGGCTCGAGCAGTACTTC. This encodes CASSLAGRGLEQYF.

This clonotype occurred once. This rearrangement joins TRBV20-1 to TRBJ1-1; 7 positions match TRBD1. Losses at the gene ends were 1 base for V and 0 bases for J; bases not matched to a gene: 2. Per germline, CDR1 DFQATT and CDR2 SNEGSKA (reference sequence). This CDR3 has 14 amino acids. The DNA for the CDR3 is TGCAGTGCTAGAGTAACAGGGGTGAACACTGAAGCTTTCTTT. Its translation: CSARVTGVNTEAFF.

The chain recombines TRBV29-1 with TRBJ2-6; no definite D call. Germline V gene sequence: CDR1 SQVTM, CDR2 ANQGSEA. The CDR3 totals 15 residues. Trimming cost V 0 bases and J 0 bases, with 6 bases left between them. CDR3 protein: CSVEEGNSGANVLTF. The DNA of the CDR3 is TGCAGCGTTGAAGAAGGGAACTCTGGGGCCAACGTCCTGACTTTC.

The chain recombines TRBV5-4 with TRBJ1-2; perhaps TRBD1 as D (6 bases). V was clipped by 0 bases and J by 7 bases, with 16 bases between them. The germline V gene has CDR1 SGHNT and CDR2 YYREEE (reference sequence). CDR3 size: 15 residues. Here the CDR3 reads CASSLVVGGPAGYTF. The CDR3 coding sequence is TGTGCCAGCAGCTTGGTCGTGGGGGGCCCGGCTGGCTACACCTTC. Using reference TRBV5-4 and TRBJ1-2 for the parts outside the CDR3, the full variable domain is ETGVTQSPTHLIKTRGQQVTLRCSSQSGHNTVSWYQQALGQGPQFIFQYYREEENGRGNFPPRFSGLQFPNYSSELNVNALELDDSALYLCASSLVVGGPAGYTFGSGTRLTVV.

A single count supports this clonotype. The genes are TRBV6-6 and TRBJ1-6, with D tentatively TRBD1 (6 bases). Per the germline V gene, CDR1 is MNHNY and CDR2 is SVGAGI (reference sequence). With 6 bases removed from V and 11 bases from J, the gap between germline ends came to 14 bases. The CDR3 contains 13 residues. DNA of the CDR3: TGTGCCAGCAGCCCTCTCAGGGGCACACCCCTCCACTTT. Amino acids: CASSPLRGTPLHF.

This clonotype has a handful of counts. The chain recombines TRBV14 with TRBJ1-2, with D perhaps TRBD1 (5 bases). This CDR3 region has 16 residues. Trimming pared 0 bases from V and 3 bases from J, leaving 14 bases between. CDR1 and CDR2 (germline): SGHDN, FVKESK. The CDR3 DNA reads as TGTGCCAGCAGCCAAGACACAGGAAGGGTCGACTATGGCTACACCTTC. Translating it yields CASSQDTGRVDYGYTF.